These 29 T cell receptor beta chains were all obtained from the same sample, sequenced in a study of blood T cell repertoires in COVID-19. Assay used: immunoSEQ multiplex PCR; TCRdb lists only in-frame clones, some missing. Among around 290,000 clones, about nine tenths were seen once, and the ten largest hold 1.7%. The material sequenced was PBMCs or T cells enriched from blood (not recorded which). All receptors come from a woman between 40 and 50 years old who had recovered from COVID-19.

This clone was seen only once. This sequence joins TRBV25-1 and TRBJ2-7; the D gene is possibly TRBD1 (6 bases). CDR3 length: 12 amino acids. Germline V gives CDR1 MGHDK, CDR2 SYGVNS. Between the trimmed V and J ends, which lost 8 bases and 9 bases, there was a span of 17 bases. CDR3 coding DNA: TGTGCCAGCCGTTCTATACAGGGCGGGCAGTACTTC. This encodes CASRSIQGGQYF.

CDR3 amino acids: CASTIWGGTGYQPQHF. As DNA, the CDR3 is TGTGCCAGCACCATATGGGGAGGGACAGGATATCAGCCCCAGCATTTT. The gene calls are TRBV5-8 and TRBJ1-5; 8 nucleotides align to TRBD1. The ends lost 6 bases at V and 5 bases at J; junction bases unmatched: 13. Germline V gene data show CDR1 as SGHTS and CDR2 as YDEGEE. The CDR3 covers 16 residues.

The chain has TRBV18 and TRBJ2-1; 11 bases are shared with TRBD2. V trimming: 8 bases; J trimming: 8 bases; junction bases outside the gene matches: 8. The CDR3 consists of 14 residues. Germline V gene data show CDR1 as KGHSH and CDR2 as LQKENI. CDR3 sequence (DNA): TGTGCCAGCAAAACCACTAGCGGGAGAGATGAGCAGTTCTTC. Translation: CASKTTSGRDEQFF.

The chain employs TRBV3-1 (or the pseudogene TRBV3-2) and TRBJ1-2; D is possibly TRBD1 (6 bases). The germline V gene encodes CDR1 LGHDT and CDR2 YNNKEL (reference sequence). V was clipped by 4 bases and J by 7 bases, with 25 bases between them. The CDR3 has 17 residues. This CDR3 is CASSRPGGGPLAPGYTF. The CDR3 DNA sequence: TGTGCCAGCAGCCGACCTGGCGGGGGGCCCTTGGCTCCTGGCTACACCTTC.

The V and J genes are TRBV30 and TRBJ2-3, with TRBD2 matching over 9 bases. CDR1 and CDR2 (germline): GTSNPN, SVGIG (reference sequence). The CDR3 is 14 amino acids. V lost 8 bases, J lost 6 bases, and 12 bases stayed unmatched. CDR3 sequence: CAVEGSLAGDTQYF. As DNA, the CDR3 is TGTGCCGTGGAAGGGTCCCTAGCGGGGGATACGCAGTATTTT.

The chain uses TRBV18 and TRBJ1-1; D perhaps matches TRBD1 (6 bases). Germline CDR1 is KGHSH and CDR2 is LQKENI. The CDR3 has 19 residues. V lost 3 bases, J lost 3 bases, and 26 bases lay in between. CDR3 nucleotide sequence: TGTGCCAGCTCACCGAAATGGGATCTGAGGGCCTCAGGGGACACTGAAGCTTTCTTT. The encoded protein is CASSPKWDLRASGDTEAFF.

V and J are TRBV4-1 and TRBJ1-1; D is unresolved. This CDR3 is 14 amino acids long. Germline V gene lookup returns CDR1 MGHRA and CDR2 YSYEKL. V was shortened by 5 bases and J by 7 bases, with 17 bases between the two germline ends. The CDR3 bases are TGCGCCAGCAGCTCAAGATGGGAGGGTAGTGAAGCTTTCTTT. The encoded protein is CASSSRWEGSEAFF.

Points on this clone: The junction and the germline gene differ at one end; a read error may be behind it. J is TRBJ2-1 and V is TRBV7-7, with 7 bases aligning to TRBD2. The CDR3 extends over 15 amino acids. Germline V gene sequence: CDR1 SSHAT, CDR2 FNYEAQ (reference sequence). CDR3 bases: TGTGCTAGCAGCCCCAGCGGGGCCCTCTACAATGAGCAGTTCTTC. This encodes CASSPSGALYNEQFF.

This chain joins TRBV7-2 and TRBJ2-7; 10 bases are a match to TRBD2. There are 16 residues in the CDR3. The germline V gene has CDR1 SGHTA and CDR2 FQGNSA. Trimming at V came to 2 bases and at J to 0 bases, leaving 4 bases not matched to a gene. The CDR3 loop is CASSLWIAGGSYEQYF. The CDR3 DNA follows: TGTGCCAGCAGCTTATGGATAGCGGGGGGCTCCTACGAGCAGTACTTC.

V gene TRBV6-6 combines with J gene TRBJ2-7; 7 bases align to TRBD1. This CDR3 comprises 14 residues. The V segment lost 6 bases and the J segment 3 bases; nucleotides outside the gene matches: 8. In germline, CDR1 is MNHNY, CDR2 SVGAGI (reference sequence). The CDR3 DNA is TGTGCCAGCAGCAGCCCGACAGGGAACTACGAGCAGTACTTC. Its protein is CASSSPTGNYEQYF.

V is TRBV9 and J is TRBJ2-7, with TRBD2 identical over 9 bases. Germline V gene sequence: CDR1 SGDLS, CDR2 YYNGEE. The CDR3 has 15 amino acids. J gave up 3 bases and V 0 bases, and 4 bases lay outside the gene matches. Here the CDR3 DNA reads TGTGCCAGCAGCGTAGGTGTAGCGGGGGACTACGAGCAGTACTTC. Its translation is CASSVGVAGDYEQYF.

In this sample, this clone turned up once. This chain uses TRBV18 with TRBJ1-4; no firm D call. The V end was cut by 5 bases, the J end by 7 bases, with 14 bases between. Germline V gives CDR1 KGHSH, CDR2 LQKENI. The CDR3 is made up of 14 amino acids. The CDR3 nucleotides are TGTGCCAGCTCAACGGGGAGAAGCAGTGAAAAACTGTTTTTT. Its protein product is CASSTGRSSEKLFF.

V gene TRBV2 combines with J gene TRBJ1-2; 7 bases match TRBD1. Per germline, CDR1 SNHLY and CDR2 FYNNEI. The trim removed 4 bases at V and 1 base at J, leaving 6 bases unmatched. The CDR3 sequence is 15 residues long. CDR3 loop: CASSGEGGYNYGYTF. For the CDR3, the DNA is TGTGCCAGCAGTGGTGAAGGGGGCTATAACTATGGCTACACCTTC.

The chain couples TRBV10-3 to TRBJ2-5, with D unclear. The V gene's germline CDR1 is ENHRY and CDR2 SYGVKD. V was pared by 2 bases and J by 1 base, with 14 bases between. The CDR3 runs 16 residues. The CDR3 region has the DNA TGTGCCATCAGTGAGGTTCTTGACACTCTCCAAGAGACCCAGTACTTC. It codes for CAISEVLDTLQETQYF.

The V call is TRBV25-1, the J call TRBJ2-3; a weak D match, TRBD1 (6 bases). Germline V gene sequence: CDR1 MGHDK, CDR2 SYGVNS. V lost 6 bases and J lost 2, with 9 bases in between. The CDR3 loop spans 13 amino acids. CDR3 amino acids: CASRGQSTDTQYF. The DNA of the CDR3 is TGTGCCAGCAGAGGACAGTCCACAGATACGCAGTATTTT. The complete variable domain, with remaining parts taken from reference TRBV25-1 and TRBJ2-3, reads EADIYQTPRYLVIGTGKKITLECSQTMGHDKMYWYQQDPGMELHLIHYSYGVNSTEKGDLSSESTVSRIRTEHFPLTLESARPSHTSQYLCASRGQSTDTQYFGPGTRLTVL.

V is TRBV5-1 and J is TRBJ2-2, with 8 bases that match TRBD2. The CDR3 spans 16 residues. CDR1 is SGHRS, CDR2 YFSETQ, per germline. Losses at the gene ends were 0 bases for V and 7 bases for J; bases not matched to a gene: 8. Here the CDR3 DNA reads TGCGCCAGCAGCTTGGCCAGCGGGAGATCGGACGGGGAGCTGTTTTTT. It yields the protein CASSLASGRSDGELFF.

V usage is TRBV14 and J usage is TRBJ1-2; D gene ambiguous. CDR3 size: 13 residues. Germline V lookup: CDR1 SGHDN, CDR2 FVKESK. V lost 3 bases, J lost 7 bases, and 12 bases lay in between. CDR3 sequence: CASSHSPNTGYTF. The CDR3, as DNA: TGTGCCAGCAGCCATAGCCCTAACACTGGCTACACCTTC.

This clone was recorded only once. J is TRBJ1-1 and V is TRBV5-1; D is unresolved. V shed 3 bases and J shed 5 bases, with 8 bases lying between them. The germline gives CDR1 SGHRS, CDR2 YFSETQ. The CDR3 totals 12 residues. The CDR3 reads CASSSTPTEAFF. CDR3 sequence (DNA): TGCGCCAGCAGCTCTACCCCTACTGAAGCTTTCTTT.

The CDR3 reads CASSGYSGSLEQYF. CDR3 DNA sequence: TGTGCCAGCAGTGGGTATAGCGGGTCGCTTGAGCAGTACTTC. The chain couples TRBV25-1 to TRBJ2-7; 7 bases match TRBD2. The CDR3 extends over 14 amino acids. V was pared by 4 bases and J by 7 bases, with 10 bases of the junction left unmatched. CDR1 is MGHDK and CDR2 is SYGVNS in the germline V gene.

This sequence joins TRBV20-1 and TRBJ1-1; D gene ambiguous. This CDR3 spans 15 amino acids. V dropped 3 bases and J dropped 8 bases, with 22 bases sitting between them. Germline V lookup: CDR1 DFQATT, CDR2 SNEGSKA (reference sequence). For the CDR3, the DNA is TGCAGTGCTAGTGGCTTACTCGTGACGGGGTCAGAAGCTTTCTTT. It translates to CSASGLLVTGSEAFF.

The chain links TRBV7-2 to TRBJ1-4; D perhaps matches TRBD1 (5 bases). V was trimmed by 5 bases and J by 4 bases, leaving 17 bases between them. In germline, CDR1 is SGHTA, CDR2 FQGNSA. The CDR3 is made up of 16 amino acids. CDR3 nucleotide sequence: TGTGCCAGCAGCGCCCCTACGACAGCGCTTAATGAAAAACTGTTTTTT. Amino acids: CASSAPTTALNEKLFF.

The chain uses TRBV7-3 and TRBJ1-2, with TRBD1 matching 8 bases. This CDR3 is built from 14 residues. J lost 5 bases, V lost 0 bases, and 2 bases had no gene match. Germline CDR1 SGHTA, CDR2 FQGTGA. CDR3 region: CASSLTGQDYGYTF. The CDR3 DNA reads as TGTGCCAGCAGCTTAACGGGACAGGATTATGGCTACACCTTC. Full variable domain (outside the CDR3, taken from reference TRBV7-3 and TRBJ1-2): GAGVSQTPSNKVTEKGKYVELRCDPISGHTALYWYRQSLGQGPEFLIYFQGTGAADDSGLPNDRFFAVRPEGSVSTLKIQRTERGDSAVYLCASSLTGQDYGYTFGSGTRLTVV.

This chain links TRBV5-1 with TRBJ2-7; D unresolved. The CDR3 is 14 amino acids. Germline CDR1 is SGHRS and CDR2 is YFSETQ. V lost 2 bases and J 5 bases, leaving 14 bases between the germline ends. The CDR3 protein is CASSFLSSSNEQYF. The CDR3 nucleotides read TGCGCCAGCAGCTTCTTAAGCTCATCGAACGAGCAGTACTTC.

This rearrangement joins TRBV18 to TRBJ2-2; D is possibly TRBD2 (6 bases). CDR1 and CDR2 from the germline V gene are KGHSH and LQKENI. V gave up 5 bases and J gave up 2 bases, with 21 bases separating them. The CDR3 loop spans 18 amino acids. In DNA, the CDR3 is TGTGCCAGCTCAAGTCAAGTTACCGGGACTTATAACACCGGGGAGCTGTTTTTT. Translating gives CASSSQVTGTYNTGELFF.

This clone has only a few counts. The rearrangement uses TRBV19 and TRBJ1-5; D is uncertain. The CDR3 sequence is 14 residues long. CDR1 and CDR2 (germline): LNHDA, SQIVND (reference sequence). V lost 7 bases and J lost 4, with 14 bases in between. Here the CDR3 reads CASKERPRNQPQHF. CDR3 DNA: TGTGCCAGTAAGGAGAGGCCCCGAAATCAGCCCCAGCATTTT.

The gene calls are TRBV4-1 and TRBJ1-1, with D perhaps TRBD1 (5 bases). Germline V CDR1 and CDR2: MGHRA, YSYEKL. V shed 4 bases and J shed 5 bases, with 17 bases lying between them. The CDR3 sequence is 15 residues long. Here the CDR3 DNA reads TGCGCCAGCAGCCTTGGGGGGGGAGGTAGGACTGAAGCTTTCTTT. Protein product: CASSLGGGGRTEAFF.

This clone came up a few times. This chain links TRBV2 with TRBJ1-1; D is possibly TRBD1 (6 bases). This CDR3 is built from 14 residues. Trimming left V 4 bases short and J 7 bases short, with 16 bases between. The germline CDR1 and CDR2 sequences are SNHLY and FYNNEI. The CDR3 region has the DNA TGTGCCAGCAGTGCCTTTTCTGGACAGTTTGAAGCTTTCTTT. Protein product: CASSAFSGQFEAFF.

The chain carries TRBV27 and TRBJ1-6; 8 nucleotides align to TRBD1. Germline V gene data show CDR1 as MNHEY and CDR2 as SMNVEV (reference sequence). The J segment lost 0 bases and the V segment lost 4 bases, leaving 5 bases of the junction unmatched. The CDR3 extends over 17 amino acids. As DNA, the CDR3 is TGTGCCAGCAGTTCCTGGACAGGGAGCTCCTATAATTCACCCCTCCACTTT. It specifies CASSSWTGSSYNSPLHF.

The rearrangement joins TRBV4-2 to TRBJ1-4, with a possible D match to TRBD1 (5 bases). The V end lost 4 bases, the J end lost 1 base, and 7 bases lay between the germline ends. The CDR3 is 14 amino acids. Germline CDR1 is LGHNA and CDR2 is YNFKEQ. CDR3 bases: TGTGCCAGCAGCCGCAGGGAAACTAATGAAAAACTGTTTTTT. Its translation is CASSRRETNEKLFF.